The clone carrying this T cell receptor beta chain was observed a few times. Its antigen is currently unknown. It was with a sample-barcoded 5' primer and a J-beta primer mix that a second PCR of about 7 to 12 cycles was run. TCRdb re-called the 5' RACE reads through MiXCR, storing one row per CDR3 protein. The sample has 1,500,000 or so distinct CDR3 sequences; 59% are singletons. These data belong to a study of blood T cells in healthy people across ages. Study observations and caveats: Leaving the PBMCs unsorted stopped any conclusive comparison of naive versus antigen-experienced cells.

With 4 bases removed from V and 3 bases from J, the gap between germline ends came to 9 bases. Germline V gene sequence: CDR1 MNHEY, CDR2 SVGEGT. The CDR3 runs to 14 residues. Sequenced material: blood. V is TRBV6-2 or TRBV6-3 and J is TRBJ2-2; perhaps TRBD2 as D (5 bases). The clonotype comes from a man aged 18 to 29 in good health. CDR3 bases: TGTGCCAGCAGTTGGACTGGGCACACCGGGGAGCTGTTTTTT. This translates into CASSWTGHTGELFF.